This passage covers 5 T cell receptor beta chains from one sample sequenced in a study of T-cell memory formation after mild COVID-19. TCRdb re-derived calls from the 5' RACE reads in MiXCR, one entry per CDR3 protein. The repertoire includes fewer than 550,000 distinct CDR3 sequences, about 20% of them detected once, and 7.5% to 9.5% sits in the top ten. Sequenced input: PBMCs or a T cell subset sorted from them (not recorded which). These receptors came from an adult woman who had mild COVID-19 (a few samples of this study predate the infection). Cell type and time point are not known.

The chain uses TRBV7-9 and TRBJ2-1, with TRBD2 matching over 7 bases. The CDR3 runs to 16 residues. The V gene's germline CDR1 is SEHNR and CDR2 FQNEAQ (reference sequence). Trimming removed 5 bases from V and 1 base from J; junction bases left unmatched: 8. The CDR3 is CASSSRSGGSYNEQFF. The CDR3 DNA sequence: TGTGCCAGCAGCAGCCGTTCGGGGGGTTCCTACAATGAGCAGTTCTTC.

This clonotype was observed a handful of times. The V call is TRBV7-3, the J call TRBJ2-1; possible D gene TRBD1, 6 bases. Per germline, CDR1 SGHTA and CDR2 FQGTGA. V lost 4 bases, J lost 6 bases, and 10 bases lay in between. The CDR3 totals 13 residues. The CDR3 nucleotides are TGTGCCAGCAGCTCCGGACAGTTCAATGAGCAGTTCTTC. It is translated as CASSSGQFNEQFF.

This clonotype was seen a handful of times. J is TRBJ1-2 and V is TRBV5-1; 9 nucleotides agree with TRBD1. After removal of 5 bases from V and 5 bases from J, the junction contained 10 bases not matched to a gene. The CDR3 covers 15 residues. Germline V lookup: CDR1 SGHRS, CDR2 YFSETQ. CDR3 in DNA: TGCGCCAGCAGTCGGACCGGGACAGGGCTTTATGGCTACACCTTC. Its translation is CASSRTGTGLYGYTF. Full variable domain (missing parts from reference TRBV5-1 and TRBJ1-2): KAGVTQTPRYLIKTRGQQVTLSCSPISGHRSVSWYQQTPGQGLQFLFEYFSETQRNKGNFPGRFSGRQFSNSRSEMNVSTLELGDSALYLCASSRTGTGLYGYTFGSGTRLTVV.

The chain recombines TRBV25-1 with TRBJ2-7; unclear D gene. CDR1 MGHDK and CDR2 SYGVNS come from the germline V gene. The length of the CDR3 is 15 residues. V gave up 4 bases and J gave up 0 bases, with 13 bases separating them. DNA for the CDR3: TGTGCCAGCAGTGGAACGAGGCCAAGCTCCTACGAGCAGTACTTC. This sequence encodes CASSGTRPSSYEQYF.

The CDR3 sequence: CASRESGGTIEQFF. The CDR3 nucleotides are TGTGCCAGCAGAGAAAGCGGGGGGACGATTGAGCAGTTCTTC. The chain couples TRBV25-1 to TRBJ2-1, with 9 positions matching TRBD2. The CDR3 is 14 amino acids. With 6 bases clipped from V and 9 bases from J, the junction kept 9 bases outside the gene matches. Per the germline V gene, CDR1 is MGHDK and CDR2 is SYGVNS.